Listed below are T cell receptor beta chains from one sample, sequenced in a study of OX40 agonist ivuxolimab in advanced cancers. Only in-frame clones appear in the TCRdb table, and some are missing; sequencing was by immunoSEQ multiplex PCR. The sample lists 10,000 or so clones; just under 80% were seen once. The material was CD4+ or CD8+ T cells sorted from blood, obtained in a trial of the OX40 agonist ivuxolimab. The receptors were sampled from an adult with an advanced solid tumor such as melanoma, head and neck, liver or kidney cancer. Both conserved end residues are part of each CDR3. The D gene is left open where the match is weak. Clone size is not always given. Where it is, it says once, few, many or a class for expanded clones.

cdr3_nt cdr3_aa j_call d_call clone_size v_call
TGTGCCAGCAGCGTCGCCGGGACAAACACCGGGGAGCTGTTTTTT CASSVAGTNTGELFF TRBJ2-2 . . TRBV2
TGTGCCAGCAGCTTAGGCGACAGGGCCTACAATGAGCAGTTCTTC CASSLGDRAYNEQFF TRBJ2-1 TRBD1 . TRBV5-8
TGTGCCAGCAGCTTAGGGAGCGGGGGCAATGAGCAGTTCTTC CASSLGSGGNEQFF TRBJ2-1 TRBD2 once TRBV7-3
TGTGCTAGTGGTTTGGGACAGCCGAATCAGCAGTTCTTC CASGLGQPNQQFF TRBJ2-1 . . TRBV12-5
TGTGCCAGCAGTTTTTACAATGAGCAGTTCTTC CASSFYNEQFF TRBJ2-1 . . TRBV27
TGTGCCAGCTCACTCGGACAGGGGGACACCTCGGTGAGTGACGAGCAGTACTTC CASSLGQGDTSVSDEQYF TRBJ2-7 TRBD1 . TRBV18
TGTGCCAGCAGGGACATTGATAGCAATCAGCCCCAGCATTTT CASRDIDSNQPQHF TRBJ1-5 . few TRBV6-5
TGTGCCAGCAGCAAGCGGACAGGGGAGTCAGGAGAGACCCAGTACTTC CASSKRTGESGETQYF TRBJ2-5 TRBD1 . TRBV9
TGTGCCAGCAGCTTAGCTGGCCTAGCGGATTACAATGAGCAGTTCTTC CASSLAGLADYNEQFF TRBJ2-1 TRBD2 . TRBV7-6
TGCGCCAGCAGCTTGGAGGGCTCCGGGGAGCTGTTTTTT CASSLEGSGELFF TRBJ2-2 . . TRBV5-1
TGTGCCAGCAGCTTCCGGACTAGCGGGGGGGCAAAAGGGTACGAGCAGTACTTC CASSFRTSGGAKGYEQYF TRBJ2-7 TRBD2 . TRBV5-6
TGTGCCAGCAGTTCGGAGACTAGCGGGCAGATTTACAATGAGCAGTTCTTC CASSSETSGQIYNEQFF TRBJ2-1 TRBD2 . TRBV28
TGTGCCAGCAGTGCCTTCCACAACACCGGGGAGCTGTTTTTT CASSAFHNTGELFF TRBJ2-2 . once TRBV27
TGTGCCAGCAGCTTGGCCTGGGACCGGGGGTATGGCTACACCTTC CASSLAWDRGYGYTF TRBJ1-2 . . TRBV5-8
TGTGCCATCAGTGCACAATTCCGGGACCCAGTCTACGAGCAGTACTTC CAISAQFRDPVYEQYF TRBJ2-7 . . TRBV10-3
TGCAGCGTTGTTTCTGTTGGGCTGCACGCTGAAGCTTTCTTT CSVVSVGLHAEAFF TRBJ1-1 . . TRBV29-1
TGTCCCTCGAGAAGCTCCTACGAGCAGTACTTC CPSRSSYEQYF TRBJ2-7 . . TRBV21-1
TGTGCCAGCAGCTCCAGGGGTGATAATGAAAAACTGTTTTTT CASSSRGDNEKLFF TRBJ1-4 . . TRBV11-2
TGCGCCAGCAGCCCTTCTAGCGGGGGATACAGCGATGAGCAGTTCTTC CASSPSSGGYSDEQFF TRBJ2-1 TRBD2 . TRBV4-1
TGTGCCAGCAGGGGCGGGACAGGCGGCTACGAGCAGTACTTC CASRGGTGGYEQYF TRBJ2-7 TRBD1 . TRBV27
TGTGCCAGAAGGACAGGGTCCACTGAAGCTTTCTTT CARRTGSTEAFF TRBJ1-1 TRBD1 . TRBV2
TGTGCCAGCATCCAAGGCAATGAGCAGTTCTTC CASIQGNEQFF TRBJ2-1 . . TRBV27
TGTGCCAGCAGTGCAGCATTTAACTACAATGAGCAGTTCTTC CASSAAFNYNEQFF TRBJ2-1 . . TRBV27
TGTGCCAGCAGTTACGGGGCGGGAGGGCCTAATGAGCAGTTCTTC CASSYGAGGPNEQFF TRBJ2-1 TRBD2 . TRBV6-6
TGTGCCAGCAGCCCCAGGACTAGATACGAGCAGTACTTC CASSPRTRYEQYF TRBJ2-7 TRBD2 . TRBV11-3
TGTGCCAGCAGCGGCAGGGGGTCGTCCCCCTACGAGCAGTACTTC CASSGRGSSPYEQYF TRBJ2-7 TRBD1 . TRBV9
TGTGCCAGCAGTTTGGTACCAGGGTTGACCTACGAGCAGTACTTC CASSLVPGLTYEQYF TRBJ2-7 . . TRBV27
TGTGCCAGCAGTACAGGGAGGGTTAATGAGCAGTTCTTC CASSTGRVNEQFF TRBJ2-1 . once TRBV6-5
TGCGCCAGCAGCCAGGGACAGCCGCCGAACACCGGGGAGCTGTTTTTT CASSQGQPPNTGELFF TRBJ2-2 TRBD1 . TRBV5-1
TGTGCCAGCAGCGTAGAAGGGGAGGGTATCGGGATGAACACTGAAGCTTTCTTT CASSVEGEGIGMNTEAFF TRBJ1-1 . . TRBV9
TGTGCCAGCAGTTATGGTCTGGGACCCTACGAGCAGTACTTC CASSYGLGPYEQYF TRBJ2-7 . . TRBV6-5
TGTGCCAGCTCTCGGACTAGCGGGGGGGCCGGGGAGCTGTTTTTT CASSRTSGGAGELFF TRBJ2-2 TRBD2 . TRBV9
TGTGCCAGCAGTCAGGGGTGGGGGCGAGACCAGCCCCAGCATTTT CASSQGWGRDQPQHF TRBJ1-5 . once TRBV27
TGCAGCGTTGAAGTTGCAGGGTACGGCTACACCTTC CSVEVAGYGYTF TRBJ1-2 . medium-sized TRBV29-1
TGCGCCAGCAGTGATGGGCTAGCGGGAAAGTTCTATACGCAGTATTTT CASSDGLAGKFYTQYF TRBJ2-3 TRBD2 few TRBV10-2
TGTGCCACCTCCTGGGTAGGGGGCCGCTACGAGCAGTACTTC CATSWVGGRYEQYF TRBJ2-7 TRBD1 . TRBV19
TGTGCCAGCAGCCAGGAGAAGGTTCAGCCCCAGCATTTT CASSQEKVQPQHF TRBJ1-5 . . TRBV6-6
TGTGCCAGCAGCCCCCAACCCCTGTGGGGACAGGGAGACTACGAGCAGTACTTC CASSPQPLWGQGDYEQYF TRBJ2-7 TRBD1 . TRBV7-9
TGTGCCAGCAGCTTAGTTCCTTCTAACTATGGCTACACCTTC CASSLVPSNYGYTF TRBJ1-2 . . TRBV11-1
TGTGCCAGCAGCTTGACAGATACGCAGTATTTT CASSLTDTQYF TRBJ2-3 . . TRBV11-2
TGTGCCAGCAGCTCGCACACTAGACCCTACGAGCAGTACTTC CASSSHTRPYEQYF TRBJ2-7 . few TRBV7-6
TGTGCCAGCAGCTTAGCTGTTTGGACCGACGAGCAGTACTTC CASSLAVWTDEQYF TRBJ2-7 . . TRBV7-1
TGTGCCAGCAGCTTTGGGACAGTGACCTACAATGAGCAGTTCTTC CASSFGTVTYNEQFF TRBJ2-1 TRBD1 . TRBV13
TGTGCCTGGAGTGTTATTCTGACGAACACCGGGGAGCTGTTTTTT CAWSVILTNTGELFF TRBJ2-2 . . TRBV30
TGTGCCAGCAGTTACTCGTCCTACAGGGGTTTCACTGAAGCTTTCTTT CASSYSSYRGFTEAFF TRBJ1-1 TRBD1 . TRBV6-5
TGTGCCAGCAGTTTTCTGACTAGCTATGGCTACACCTTC CASSFLTSYGYTF TRBJ1-2 . . TRBV27